These T cell receptor beta chains were read from a single sample in a study of blood T cell repertoires in COVID-19. The repertoire was sequenced with immunoSEQ multiplex PCR; TCRdb's copy has only in-frame clones and lacks some. The sample has around 260,000 clones; approximately 86% are singletons. The sample comprised peripheral blood. These receptors were taken from a human donor in a cohort sampled during active COVID-19. The CDR3 runs from the conserved cysteine through the conserved F or W. D genes are given only for firm matches. Clone size, where shown, is once, few, many, or a class for clones that have expanded.

TRBJ2-1 NA TRBD2 TRBV6-2/TRBV6-3 TGTGCCAGCAGTTACTCAACTTTAAGGGCGGGAGGAAAGGGTGAGCAGTTCTTC CASSYSTLRAGGKGEQFF
TRBJ2-5 NA NA TRBV19 TGTGCCAGTAGTCTACGGGGGGCGTACCAAGAGACCCAGTACTTC CASSLRGAYQETQYF
TRBJ1-2 NA NA TRBV6-2/TRBV6-3 TGTGCCAGCAGTTACTCGTTTCGGGTCAGGGGCGGACGATATGGCTACACCTTC CASSYSFRVRGGRYGYTF
TRBJ2-7 NA TRBD2 TRBV27 TGTGCCAGCAGCACGGGACTAGCGGGGGAGAGCTCCTACGAGCAGTACTTC CASSTGLAGESSYEQYF
TRBJ2-1 NA TRBD2 TRBV6-1 TGTGCCAGCAGTGGCCGGGGAGGGCTCTCCTACAATGAGCAGTTCTTC CASSGRGGLSYNEQFF
TRBJ1-5 once TRBD1 TRBV30 TGTGCCTCATCGGGACAGGACTATCAGCCCCAGCATTTT CASSGQDYQPQHF
TRBJ1-4 NA NA TRBV28 TGTGCCAGCAGCACGCCGACGGGAGGGAGTGAAAAACTGTTTTTT CASSTPTGGSEKLFF
TRBJ2-5 NA TRBD1 TRBV6-5 TGTGCCAGCAGGGGACAGGGAATACAAGAGACCCAGTACTTC CASRGQGIQETQYF
TRBJ1-3 few NA TRBV4-1 TGCGCCAGCAGCTTCGACCCAGCGCGTGGAAACACCATATATTTT CASSFDPARGNTIYF
TRBJ1-2 NA NA TRBV5-1 TGCGCCAGCAGCTTGGTCGCCAGGGCCGGGCTCGAGGGCTACACCTTC CASSLVARAGLEGYTF
TRBJ1-5 few NA TRBV19 TGTGCCAGTAGTATAAGCATCTATAGCAATCAGCCCCAGCATTTT CASSISIYSNQPQHF
TRBJ1-1 NA NA TRBV2 TGTGCCAGCAGTGAATTCCGGGAGGAGAGGCAAGCTTTCTTT CASSEFREERQAFF
TRBJ2-3 NA NA TRBV11-2 TGTGCCAGCAGCTTAGGGTCCCACTACCGATCAGATACGCAGTATTTT CASSLGSHYRSDTQYF
TRBJ2-3 NA TRBD1 TRBV5-1 TGCGCCAGCTCCAGGACAGGGGTAACAGATACGCAGTATTTT CASSRTGVTDTQYF
TRBJ2-7 NA NA TRBV24-1 TGTGCCACCAGTGATCGCAGGGGATATAGCGAGCAGTACTTC CATSDRRGYSEQYF
TRBJ1-1 NA NA TRBV6-2/TRBV6-3 TGTGCCAGCAGTTATTCCGGGGAGTTTCCTGAAGCTTTCTTT CASSYSGEFPEAFF
TRBJ2-6 NA TRBD1 TRBV27 TGTGCCAGCAGTCCCCGGGACAGACGCTCTGGGGCCAACGTCCTGACTTTC CASSPRDRRSGANVLTF
TRBJ2-3 few NA TRBV19 TGTGCCAGTAGTATTGAGGTTTTGGATACGCAGTATTTT CASSIEVLDTQYF
TRBJ2-7 few TRBD1 TRBV7-9 TGTGCCAGCAGCCAAGGACAGGGCTCCTACGAGCAGTACTTC CASSQGQGSYEQYF